This T cell receptor (beta chain) was recovered during a study of T-cell reconstitution after alpha-beta-depleted transplantation in children. CDR1 SGHRS and CDR2 YFSETQ come from the germline V gene. The CDR3 runs 14 residues. Trimming took 0 bases from V and 10 from J, leaving 14 bases between them. It was with unique molecular identifiers that the TCRbeta library was prepared. TCRdb itself ran the PCR reads through MiXCR, one entry per CDR3 protein. The table has approximately 220,000 distinct CDR3 sequences, over 15% seen once; the top ten hold roughly two fifths. Here the sequenced sample was PBMCs, mostly from graft donor cells, taken 360 days after TCRalphabeta/CD19-depleted stem cell transplant. This TCR was sampled from a male patient between 2 and 15 years old who had a stem cell transplant for acute lymphoblastic leukemia, so the T cells may come from the graft donor. This chain links TRBV5-1 with TRBJ2-1, with D perhaps assigned TRBD1 or TRBD2 (5 bases each). The CDR3 sequence: CASSLETGGSEQFF. Written as DNA, the CDR3 is TGCGCCAGCAGCTTGGAAACAGGCGGGTCCGAGCAGTTCTTC.